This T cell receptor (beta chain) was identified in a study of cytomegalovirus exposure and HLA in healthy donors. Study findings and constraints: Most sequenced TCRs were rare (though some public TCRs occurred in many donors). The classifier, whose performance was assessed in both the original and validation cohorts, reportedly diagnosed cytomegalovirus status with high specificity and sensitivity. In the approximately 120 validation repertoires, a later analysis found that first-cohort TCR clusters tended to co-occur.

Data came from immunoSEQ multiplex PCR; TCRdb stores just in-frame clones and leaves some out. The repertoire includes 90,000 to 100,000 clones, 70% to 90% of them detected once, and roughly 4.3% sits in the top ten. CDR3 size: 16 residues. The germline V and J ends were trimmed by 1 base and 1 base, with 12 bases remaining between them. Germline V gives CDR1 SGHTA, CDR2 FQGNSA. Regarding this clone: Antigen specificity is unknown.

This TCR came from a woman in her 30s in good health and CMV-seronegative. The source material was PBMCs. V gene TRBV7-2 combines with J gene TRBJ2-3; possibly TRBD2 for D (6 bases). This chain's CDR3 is CASSLGPSEGTDTQYF. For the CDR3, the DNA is TGTGCCAGCAGCTTAGGCCCTAGCGAGGGCACAGATACGCAGTATTTT.